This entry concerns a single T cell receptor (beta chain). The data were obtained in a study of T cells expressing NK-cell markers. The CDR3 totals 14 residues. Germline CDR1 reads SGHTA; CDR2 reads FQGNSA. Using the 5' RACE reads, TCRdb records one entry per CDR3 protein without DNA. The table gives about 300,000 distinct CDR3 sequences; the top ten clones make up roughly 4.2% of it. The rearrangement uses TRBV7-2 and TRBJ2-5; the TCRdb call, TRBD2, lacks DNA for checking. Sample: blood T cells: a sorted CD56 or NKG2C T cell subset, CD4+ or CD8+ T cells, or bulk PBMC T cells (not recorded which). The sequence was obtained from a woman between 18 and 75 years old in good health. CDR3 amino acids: CASSLGRGSETQYF.